This passage covers 12 T cell receptor beta chains from one sample sequenced in a study of blood T cell repertoires in COVID-19. The protocol was immunoSEQ multiplex PCR, while the TCRdb copy is restricted to in-frame clones and leaves out a portion. This sample yields 180,000 or so clones, of which 85% to 90% are seen a single time; over 3.5% belongs to the top ten. The specimen was peripheral blood. The source is a man between 18 and 35 years old with active or convalescent COVID-19.

The chain uses TRBV7-9 and TRBJ1-2, with 7 bases matching TRBD1. CDR3 length equals 14 residues. The junction had 9 bases not matched to a gene; V was cut back by 1 base and J by 10 bases. Germline V lookup: CDR1 SEHNR, CDR2 FQNEAQ (reference sequence). The CDR3 DNA is TGTGCCAGCAGCTTAGGGGGACAGAAATTTTTCTACACCTTC. Its translation: CASSLGGQKFFYTF.

The J gene is TRBJ1-4, the V gene TRBV4-1, with TRBD1 as a possible D gene (6 bases). V was clipped by 0 bases and J by 8 bases, with 16 bases between them. Germline V CDR1 and CDR2: MGHRA, YSYEKL. The CDR3 totals 16 residues. In DNA, the CDR3 is TGCGCCAGCAGCCAAGAATCGGCGGGGGCTCGGGAAAAACTGTTTTTT. It translates to CASSQESAGAREKLFF.

V gene TRBV7-2 combines with J gene TRBJ2-5, with 7 nucleotides matching TRBD2. The trim removed 3 bases at V and 2 bases at J, leaving 3 bases unmatched. The V gene's germline CDR1 is SGHTA and CDR2 FQGNSA. The CDR3 covers 14 residues. CDR3 DNA: TGTGCCAGCAGCTTCGGACTAGGACAAGAGACCCAGTACTTC. Translating it yields CASSFGLGQETQYF.

The CDR3 DNA sequence: TGTGCCAGCAGCTCGGGACTAGCGGGAGAGACCCAGTACTTC. Translating gives CASSSGLAGETQYF. The rearrangement joins TRBV7-8 to TRBJ2-5; 12 bases agree with TRBD2. Germline CDR1 is SGHVS and CDR2 is FQNEAQ. Losses at the gene ends were 4 bases for V and 4 bases for J; bases not matched to a gene: 1. The CDR3 loop spans 14 amino acids.

This clone was observed a single time. The chain links TRBV6-2 or TRBV6-3 to TRBJ2-7; 7 bases align to TRBD1. This CDR3 region has 15 residues. The germline gives CDR1 MNHEY, CDR2 SVGEGT. The J segment lost 5 bases and the V segment lost 2 bases, leaving 9 bases of the junction unmatched. CDR3 region: CASSYGRQGMDEQYF. The DNA for the CDR3 is TGTGCCAGCAGTTACGGGCGACAGGGTATGGACGAGCAGTACTTC.

The rearrangement uses TRBV7-2 and TRBJ2-3; TRBD2 is a possible D gene (6 bases). Trimming left V 5 bases short and J 5 bases short, with 11 bases between. The CDR3 extends over 13 amino acids. The germline CDR1 and CDR2 sequences are SGHTA and FQGNSA. CDR3 amino acids: CASSTRSGDTQYF. DNA of the CDR3: TGTGCCAGCAGCACCCGTAGCGGAGATACGCAGTATTTT.

The V gene is TRBV6-1, the J gene TRBJ1-1; D is undetermined. V was trimmed by 1 base and J by 11 bases, leaving 11 bases between them. The CDR3 consists of 12 residues. Germline CDR1 and CDR2: MNHNS and SASEGT. CDR3: CASSEEYSWAFF. In DNA form, the CDR3 reads TGTGCCAGCAGTGAAGAGTACTCTTGGGCTTTCTTT.

This clone was counted a few times. The chain is built from TRBV9 and TRBJ1-3; D is unclear. V lost 0 bases and J 0 bases, leaving 13 bases between the germline ends. CDR3 length: 17 residues. Germline CDR1 and CDR2: SGDLS and YYNGEE. CDR3 DNA: TGTGCCAGCAGCGTAGCCCCCCACTTAAACTCTGGAAACACCATATATTTT. Translation gives CASSVAPHLNSGNTIYF.

The chain has TRBV6-5 and TRBJ1-1; D might be TRBD1 (6 bases). The ends were cut back, 0 bases at V and 8 bases at J, with 13 bases in the middle. Per germline, CDR1 MNHEY and CDR2 SVGAGI. The CDR3 runs 14 residues. The CDR3, as DNA: TGTGCCAGCAGTTACTCAGAACAGGGATCCGAAGCTTTCTTT. Its translation: CASSYSEQGSEAFF.

The chain employs TRBV5-4 and TRBJ2-7; a weak D match, TRBD1 (5 bases). CDR1 and CDR2 (germline): SGHNT, YYREEE (reference sequence). Trimming took off 0 bases at V and 6 bases at J, with 13 bases between the two ends. This CDR3 region has 14 residues. CDR3 DNA: TGTGCCAGCAGCTTGGCCGGTGGGGCAATCGAGCAGTACTTC. It encodes CASSLAGGAIEQYF.

The rearrangement joins TRBV7-9 to TRBJ2-1; 11 nucleotides align to TRBD1. This CDR3 spans 19 amino acids. The ends lost 0 bases at V and 4 bases at J; junction bases unmatched: 11. The germline V gene encodes CDR1 SEHNR and CDR2 FQNEAQ (reference sequence). Here the CDR3 reads CASSLAQLWGQGVYNEQFF. The DNA of the CDR3 is TGTGCCAGCAGCTTAGCGCAGTTATGGGGACAGGGGGTTTACAATGAGCAGTTCTTC.

The rearrangement links TRBV6-5 to TRBJ1-2, with TRBD1 matching over 7 bases. The CDR3 covers 12 residues. J lost 2 bases, V lost 7 bases, and 1 base had no gene match. Germline V gene sequence: CDR1 MNHEY, CDR2 SVGAGI. The CDR3, as DNA: TGTGCCAGCACGGACAGGAACTATGGCTACACCTTC. This translates into CASTDRNYGYTF.